One sample yielded the 5 T cell receptor beta chains listed below, sequenced in a study of T cells after somatic rescue of genetic block (dated by TCRdb to 2019 to 2021). The method behind the library was the immunoSEQ multiplex PCR assay. As stored in TCRdb, this immuneACCESS dataset retains in-frame rearrangements with V and J assigned. A fraction of the clones does not appear; measured against another copy, unresolved V genes explain less than half of the discrepancy, and the remainder lacks a known reason. Present in this sample are about 68,000 clones, about nine tenths of which were seen just once. The ten top clones hold 2.9% of the sample. Sequencing was performed on peripheral blood mononuclear cells (PBMCs). The source of these receptors is a man in his forties.

V gene TRBV11-2 combines with J gene TRBJ1-1, with no clear D. The germline V gene has CDR1 SGHAT and CDR2 FQNNGV. Deletions cut 3 bases from V and 0 bases from J, with 11 bases between. This CDR3 contains 15 residues. CDR3 DNA: TGTGCCAGCAGCTTTGTGGAGGCCGTGAACACTGAAGCTTTCTTT. This encodes CASSFVEAVNTEAFF.

This clone was counted a single time. The gene calls are TRBV30 and TRBJ1-6; no clear D. The CDR3 consists of 12 residues. Germline V gives CDR1 GTSNPN, CDR2 SVGIG (reference sequence). Trimming left V 0 bases short and J 13 bases short, with 10 bases between. CDR3 in amino acids: CAWSVGPQPLHF. CDR3 DNA sequence: TGTGCCTGGAGTGTAGGCCCCCAGCCCCTCCACTTT.

V gene TRBV7-3 combines with J gene TRBJ2-5; D assignment may be TRBD1 or TRBD2 (5 bases each). CDR1 is SGHTA, CDR2 FQGTGA, per germline. Between the trimmed V and J ends, which lost 2 bases and 5 bases, there was a span of 15 bases. The CDR3 consists of 15 residues. The CDR3 region is CASSLGGGSGETQYF. The DNA for the CDR3 is TGTGCCAGCAGCTTAGGTGGGGGTAGTGGGGAGACCCAGTACTTC.

The chain carries TRBV4-2 and TRBJ2-7; the match to TRBD1 covers 7 bases. Germline CDR1 LGHNA, CDR2 YNFKEQ. This CDR3 region has 15 residues. V lost 4 bases and J lost 2; bases outside the gene matches: 8. CDR3 sequence reads: CASSRITGVAYEQYF. The CDR3 coding sequence is TGTGCCAGCAGCCGGATAACAGGGGTCGCCTACGAGCAGTACTTC.

This clone has a single count. This chain joins TRBV18 and TRBJ2-5; D gene unclear. The V end lost 6 bases, the J end lost 5 bases, and 13 bases lay between the germline ends. The CDR3 has 13 residues. Germline V gene sequence: CDR1 KGHSH, CDR2 LQKENI. In DNA, the CDR3 is TGTGCCAGCTCGTCCTCTAGGGTGGAGACCCAGTACTTC. Protein product: CASSSSRVETQYF.